Following are 25 T cell receptor beta chains from one sample sequenced in a study of cytomegalovirus exposure and HLA in healthy donors. 60 Vbeta and 13 Jbeta primers were used in PCR. The assay was immunoSEQ multiplex PCR, and TCRdb's table has in-frame clones only and misses some. The data show roughly 170,000 clones, with around 80% seen just once and 4.5% held by the top ten. The sample comprised PBMCs. The origin of the receptors is a woman aged 45-60 years in good health and CMV-seropositive.

Points on this clone: The CDR3 does not close with the conserved phenylalanine or tryptophan, likely indicating a read error. The DNA is left out, because the CDR3 cannot be placed on it with certainty; the CDR3 is given as TCRdb lists it. The chain has TRBV21-1 and TRBJ1-6; no check of the table's D call, TRBD1, against the DNA was made. TRBV21-1 is a pseudogene locus. The CDR3 totals 11 residues, both ends included. The CDR3 protein is CASSRDRGVVD.

The V and J genes are TRBV29-1 and TRBJ1-2, with D possibly being TRBD1 (6 bases). This CDR3 spans 12 amino acids. CDR1 is SQVTM, CDR2 ANQGSEA, per germline. V was shortened by 5 bases and J by 5 bases, with 12 bases between the two germline ends. The CDR3 sequence: CSVHRVGYGYTF. In nucleotides, the CDR3 is TGCAGCGTTCACAGGGTTGGTTATGGCTACACCTTC. The variable domain in full, completed from reference TRBV29-1 and TRBJ1-2, reads SAVISQKPSRDICQRGTSLTIQCQVDSQVTMMFWYRQQPGQSLTLIATANQGSEATYESGFVIDKFPISRPNLTFSTLTVSNMSPEDSSIYLCSVHRVGYGYTFGSGTRLTVV.

V gene TRBV6-5 combines with J gene TRBJ1-3; D perhaps matches TRBD1 (6 bases). CDR3 size: 14 residues. CDR1 and CDR2 (germline): MNHEY, SVGAGI. V lost 7 bases, J lost 2 bases, and 12 bases lay in between. The CDR3 bases are TGTGCCAGCACACCTTCAGGGGCTGGAAACACCATATATTTT. Protein: CASTPSGAGNTIYF.

This clone has just one count. The chain uses TRBV28 and TRBJ2-1, with 7 bases fitting TRBD2. The CDR3 consists of 13 residues. V gave up 7 bases and J gave up 10 bases; unmatched junction bases: 10. Germline CDR1 and CDR2: MDHEN and SYDVKM. The chain's CDR3 is CASTVNAGDEQFF. The CDR3 region has the DNA TGTGCCAGCACCGTTAATGCGGGGGACGAGCAGTTCTTC.

The chain employs TRBV6-5 and TRBJ2-5; D is possibly TRBD1 (6 bases). The J call may be incorrect, as the DNA end agrees better with TRBJ2-7. Germline assignment: CDR1 MNHEY and CDR2 SVGAGI. CDR3 size: 14 residues. This CDR3 is CASSPSTGGYEQYF. The CDR3 bases are TGTGCCAGCAGTCCATCGACAGGAGGCTACGAGCAGTACTTC.

The rearrangement uses TRBV7-9 and TRBJ1-4; TRBD1 aligns across 7 bases. Germline V lookup: CDR1 SEHNR, CDR2 FQNEAQ (reference sequence). Unmatched junction bases numbered 8, after V lost 2 bases and J lost 8 bases. CDR3 length: 15 residues. Here the CDR3 DNA reads TGTGCCAGCAGCTTAACAGGGGTTTTTGGAGAAAAACTGTTTTTT. This translates into CASSLTGVFGEKLFF.

This clone was seen a few times. The chain combines TRBV6-6 with TRBJ1-2; the match to TRBD1 covers 7 bases. This CDR3 is built from 14 residues. Trimming removed 5 bases from V and 1 base from J; junction bases left unmatched: 4. CDR1 is MNHNY and CDR2 is SVGAGI in the germline V gene (reference sequence). CDR3 nucleotides: TGTGCCAGCAGTATACAGGGGATTAACTATGGCTACACCTTC. It codes for CASSIQGINYGYTF.

The chain links TRBV5-1 to TRBJ1-4, with TRBD1 as a possible D gene (6 bases). From germline, CDR1 is SGHRS and CDR2 YFSETQ. Trimming stripped 0 bases from V and 7 bases from J, with 16 bases between. The CDR3 has 16 residues. The CDR3: CASSLGQAPGVEKLFF. The CDR3 region has the DNA TGCGCCAGCAGCTTGGGACAGGCCCCAGGGGTTGAAAAACTGTTTTTT.

The chain combines TRBV6-5 with TRBJ1-2; TRBD1 agrees at 7 bases. CDR1 and CDR2 from the germline V gene are MNHEY and SVGAGI. V lost 8 bases and J lost 6; bases outside the gene matches: 9. This CDR3 is 13 amino acids long. The CDR3 DNA is TGTGCCAGCGGGAGAACAGGGGAAGATGGCTACACCTTC. This sequence encodes CASGRTGEDGYTF.

The genes are TRBV11-2 and TRBJ1-6; no definite D call. CDR1 and CDR2 from the germline V gene are SGHAT and FQNNGV. Trimming cost V 4 bases and J 0 bases, with 10 bases left between them. This CDR3 contains 16 residues. The chain's CDR3 is CASSSRVSSYNSPLHF. Written as DNA, the CDR3 is TGTGCCAGCAGCTCGAGAGTGAGCTCCTATAATTCACCCCTCCACTTT. The complete variable domain, with remaining parts taken from reference TRBV11-2 and TRBJ1-6, reads EAGVAQSPRYKIIEKRQSVAFWCNPISGHATLYWYQQILGQGPKLLIQFQNNGVVDDSQLPKDRFSAERLKGVDSTLKIQPAKLEDSAVYLCASSSRVSSYNSPLHFGNGTRLTVT.

The J gene is TRBJ2-1, the V gene TRBV7-2; 12 nucleotides line up with TRBD2. Germline-derived CDR1 and CDR2 are SGHTA and FQGNSA. Losses at the gene ends were 4 bases for V and 4 bases for J; bases not matched to a gene: 8. The CDR3 length is 17 residues. DNA of the CDR3: TGTGCCAGCAGCTCTAGACTAGCGGGGGCCCTGTACAATGAGCAGTTCTTC. Protein sequence: CASSSRLAGALYNEQFF.

CDR3 bases: TGTGCCAGCAGCTTATGGCGTGCGAGCGGCGCAGATACGCAGTATTTT. This codes for CASSLWRASGADTQYF. This chain joins TRBV7-9 and TRBJ2-3; maybe TRBD2 (5 bases). The CDR3 has 16 residues. Trimming removed 2 bases from V and 4 bases from J, with 16 bases in between. CDR1 and CDR2 (germline): SEHNR, FQNEAQ (reference sequence). The complete variable domain, with remaining parts taken from reference TRBV7-9 and TRBJ2-3, reads DTGVSQNPRHKITKRGQNVTFRCDPISEHNRLYWYRQTLGQGPEFLTYFQNEAQLEKSRLLSDRFSAERPKGSFSTLEIQRTEQGDSAMYLCASSLWRASGADTQYFGPGTRLTVL.

The chain links TRBV7-9 to TRBJ1-2; 7 positions agree with TRBD1. Germline V gene lookup returns CDR1 SEHNR and CDR2 FQNEAQ (reference sequence). This CDR3 region has 16 residues. V shed 2 bases and J 1 base; nucleotides not matched to a gene: 7. This chain's CDR3 is CASSLTGTAVNYGYTF. The CDR3 DNA is TGTGCCAGCAGCTTAACCGGGACAGCAGTTAACTATGGCTACACCTTC.

The chain employs TRBV10-3 and TRBJ2-7; maybe TRBD2 (7 bases). The CDR3 has 15 residues. The germline V and J ends were trimmed by 10 bases and 5 bases, with 24 bases remaining between them. Germline lookup yields CDR1 ENHRY and CDR2 SYGVKD. The CDR3 region has the DNA TGTGCCACCCGTGGGGGGGGGCGGCGTCAGAACGAGCAGTACTTC. Its translation is CATRGGGRRQNEQYF.

This clone was observed a single time. This chain links TRBV7-2 with TRBJ1-3, with a possible D match to TRBD1 (5 bases). Germline CDR1 is SGHTA and CDR2 is FQGNSA. With 1 base removed from V and 4 bases from J, the gap between germline ends came to 11 bases. The CDR3 runs 15 residues. CDR3 nucleotide sequence: TGTGCCAGCAGCTTAGTGCCGGACATCGGAAACACCATATATTTT. As protein: CASSLVPDIGNTIYF.

The table lists this clone with a few counts. The chain employs TRBV11-3 and TRBJ2-1; 12 bases match TRBD2. CDR3 size: 16 residues. Trimming cost V 4 bases and J 9 bases; bases outside gene matches: 10. Germline CDR1 reads SGHNT; CDR2 reads YENEEA. The DNA for the CDR3 is TGTGCCAGCAGCTCCGCTAGCGGGGGGGCCAAGGGTGAGCAGTTCTTC. This encodes CASSSASGGAKGEQFF.

The chain has TRBV7-2 and TRBJ2-1; D remains ambiguous. CDR1 SGHTA and CDR2 FQGNSA come from the germline V gene. The CDR3 loop spans 11 amino acids. V shed 10 bases and J shed 9 bases, with 13 bases lying between them. CDR3 sequence reads: CATRVGGEQFF. The DNA of the CDR3 is TGTGCCACTCGAGTCGGTGGTGAGCAGTTCTTC.

The sample holds a few counts of this clone. This chain connects TRBV9 to TRBJ1-3; 8 nucleotides align to TRBD1. This CDR3 region has 16 residues. With V trimmed by 4 bases and J by 4 bases, 10 bases remained unmatched. Germline CDR1 and CDR2: SGDLS and YYNGEE. The CDR3 DNA is TGTGCCAGCAGCCCCCCAGGGGGCGCCTCCGGAAACACCATATATTTT. It encodes CASSPPGGASGNTIYF.

This chain uses TRBV7-2 with TRBJ1-4; a possible D gene is TRBD1 (5 bases). V was pared by 4 bases and J by 8 bases, with 17 bases between. Germline-derived CDR1 and CDR2 are SGHTA and FQGNSA. The CDR3 runs to 15 residues. The CDR3 reads CASSSPGTGGEKLFF. In nucleotides, the CDR3 is TGTGCCAGCAGCTCCCCGGGGACCGGGGGAGAAAAACTGTTTTTT.

A few counts support this clone. This chain uses TRBV11-2 with TRBJ2-1; 12 bases are shared with TRBD2. The CDR3 runs 14 residues. Per the germline V gene, CDR1 is SGHAT and CDR2 is FQNNGV. V gave up 2 bases and J gave up 7 bases; unmatched junction bases: 0. In DNA form, the CDR3 reads TGTGCCAGCAGCTTAACTAGCGGGGGGAATGAGCAGTTCTTC. It specifies CASSLTSGGNEQFF.

This rearrangement joins TRBV27 to TRBJ2-7, with TRBD1 matching 7 bases. V lost 6 bases and J lost 8; bases outside the gene matches: 4. The CDR3 runs 11 residues. Germline CDR1 and CDR2: MNHEY and SMNVEV (reference sequence). The CDR3 is CASSSRGQQYF. CDR3 in DNA: TGTGCCAGCAGCTCTAGGGGGCAGCAGTACTTC.

V and J are TRBV5-1 and TRBJ2-7, with D perhaps matching TRBD2 (6 bases). The CDR3 has 14 residues. V lost 4 bases and J 3 bases, leaving 14 bases between the germline ends. Germline assignment: CDR1 SGHRS and CDR2 YFSETQ. The CDR3 nucleotides are TGCGCCAGCAGCCGCGGGACTTCGGTCTACGAGCAGTACTTC. Translating gives CASSRGTSVYEQYF.

The CDR3 bases are TGTGCCATCAAGGCTAGCGGGGCCCCCGAGCAGTACTTC. Its translation: CAIKASGAPEQYF. The chain joins TRBV10-3 to TRBJ2-7; 9 bases agree with TRBD2. Germline lookup yields CDR1 ENHRY and CDR2 SYGVKD. V trimming: 7 bases; J trimming: 6 bases; junction bases outside the gene matches: 7. This CDR3 contains 13 residues.

In this sample, this clone turned up once. V usage is TRBV5-4 and J usage is TRBJ2-2; TRBD2 aligns across 13 bases. J gave up 0 bases and V 10 bases, and 6 bases lay outside the gene matches. Per germline, CDR1 SGHNT and CDR2 YYREEE (reference sequence). The CDR3 covers 16 residues. Here the CDR3 reads CAGKGTSGTNTGELFF. CDR3 nucleotides: TGTGCCGGTAAAGGGACTAGCGGGACGAACACCGGGGAGCTGTTTTTT.

This clone was observed a single time. The CDR3 loop reads CASSGHPNEKLFF. The DNA of the CDR3 is TGTGCCAGCAGCGGACACCCGAATGAAAAACTGTTTTTT. The chain recombines TRBV28 with TRBJ1-4; the D gene is possibly TRBD1 (5 bases). CDR3 size: 13 residues. Germline V gives CDR1 MDHEN, CDR2 SYDVKM. V shed 6 bases and J shed 5 bases, with 10 bases lying between them.